These 17 T cell receptor beta chains share one sample of origin, sequenced in a study of blood T cell repertoires in COVID-19. Profiling relied on immunoSEQ multiplex PCR, and the TCRdb table lists in-frame clones only, not all of them. The table includes tens of thousands of clones, about four fifths detected once. The material sequenced was peripheral blood. These receptors all come from a man at least 80 years old with COVID-19, enrolled during active disease.

V gene TRBV19 combines with J gene TRBJ2-7, with D tentatively TRBD2 (5 bases). V lost 9 bases and J lost 5, with 17 bases in between. The CDR3 is 13 amino acids. The germline CDR1 and CDR2 sequences are LNHDA and SQIVND (reference sequence). CDR3 residues: CASANRGDNEQYF. CDR3 nucleotides: TGTGCCAGCGCAAATCGGGGAGACAACGAGCAGTACTTC.

The chain uses TRBV27 and TRBJ1-2, with D uncertain. V was cut by 5 bases and J by 7 bases, with 14 bases left in between. The CDR3 sequence is 13 residues long. Germline V gene data show CDR1 as MNHEY and CDR2 as SMNVEV (reference sequence). The CDR3 nucleotides are TGTGCCAGCAGTCTAGACTCAAGACTTGGCTACACCTTC. As protein: CASSLDSRLGYTF.

This chain connects TRBV29-1 to TRBJ1-1; D may be TRBD1 (6 bases). The germline V and J ends were trimmed by 7 bases and 12 bases, with 15 bases remaining between them. There are 10 residues in the CDR3. Germline values: CDR1 SQVTM, CDR2 ANQGSEA. The CDR3 protein is CSADGQTTFF. In nucleotides, the CDR3 is TGCAGCGCTGATGGACAGACGACTTTCTTT.

This clone appeared a single time. The chain recombines TRBV5-6 with TRBJ1-1; a weak D match, TRBD1 (5 bases). The CDR3 covers 12 residues. The V gene lost 0 bases and the J gene lost 10 bases, with 10 bases spanning the gap. Germline loops: CDR1 SGHDT, CDR2 YYEEEE. The CDR3 protein is CASSLAGGLAFF. DNA of the CDR3: TGTGCCAGCAGCTTGGCGGGGGGGTTAGCTTTCTTT.

The gene calls are TRBV7-7 and TRBJ2-3, with D possibly matching TRBD2 (5 bases). V lost 4 bases and J lost 4, with 15 bases in between. Germline CDR1 reads SSHAT; CDR2 reads FNYEAQ (reference sequence). The CDR3 runs to 15 residues. CDR3 nucleotide sequence: TGTGCCAGCAGCTCCGATGTGGGGAGAGCAGATACGCAGTATTTT. This codes for CASSSDVGRADTQYF.

This chain joins TRBV5-1 and TRBJ2-3; D unclear. Germline CDR1 SGHRS, CDR2 YFSETQ. The CDR3 is 16 residues long. Deletions cut 5 bases from V and 0 bases from J, with 16 bases between. As DNA, the CDR3 is TGCGCCAGCAGGCCCCTGGGCAGTGTAAGCACAGATACGCAGTATTTT. The encoded protein is CASRPLGSVSTDTQYF. Drawing the rest from reference TRBV5-1 and TRBJ2-3, the complete variable domain is KAGVTQTPRYLIKTRGQQVTLSCSPISGHRSVSWYQQTPGQGLQFLFEYFSETQRNKGNFPGRFSGRQFSNSRSEMNVSTLELGDSALYLCASRPLGSVSTDTQYFGPGTRLTVL.

This chain connects TRBV7-2 to TRBJ2-1, with TRBD1 as a possible D gene (6 bases). This CDR3 has 13 amino acids. Per germline, CDR1 SGHTA and CDR2 FQGNSA. The V and J ends lost 0 bases and 6 bases respectively, with 6 bases between them. This CDR3 is CASSLAGGNEQFF. CDR3 in DNA: TGTGCCAGCAGCTTAGCAGGGGGCAATGAGCAGTTCTTC. The variable domain in full, completed from reference TRBV7-2 and TRBJ2-1, reads GAGVSQSPSNKVTEKGKDVELRCDPISGHTALYWYRQSLGQGLEFLIYFQGNSAPDKSGLPSDRFSAERTGGSVSTLTIQRTQQEDSAVYLCASSLAGGNEQFFGPGTRLTVL.

With respect to this clone: A read error may account for a junction end that differs from germline. The rearrangement links TRBV7-7 to TRBJ1-2, with D tentatively TRBD1 (6 bases). This CDR3 comprises 19 residues. Germline V lookup: CDR1 SSHAT, CDR2 FNYEAQ (reference sequence). CDR3 residues: CASSSRLRDTRLYNYGYTF. DNA of the CDR3: TGTGCTAGCAGCTCCAGACTTCGGGACACCCGACTTTATAACTATGGCTACACCTTC.

The gene calls are TRBV18 and TRBJ2-5, with a weak D call TRBD2 (5 bases). V was clipped by 3 bases and J by 2 bases, with 16 bases between them. Germline V CDR1 and CDR2: KGHSH, LQKENI. This CDR3 contains 16 residues. The CDR3 DNA sequence: TGTGCCAGCTCACCGGCGGCCGGGGTTGATCAAGAGACCCAGTACTTC. Residues: CASSPAAGVDQETQYF. Using reference TRBV18 and TRBJ2-5 for the parts outside the CDR3, the full variable domain is NAGVMQNPRHLVRRRGQEARLRCSPMKGHSHVYWYRQLPEEGLKFMVYLQKENIIDESGMPKERFSAEFPKEGPSILRIQQVVRGDSAAYFCASSPAAGVDQETQYFGPGTRLLVL.

J is TRBJ2-3 and V is TRBV4-1; D possibly corresponds to TRBD2 (6 bases). CDR1 MGHRA and CDR2 YSYEKL come from the germline V gene. V lost 1 base and J 2 bases, leaving 10 bases between the germline ends. This CDR3 is built from 15 residues. The CDR3 region is CASSQVRGTTDTQYF. As DNA, the CDR3 is TGCGCCAGCAGCCAAGTTCGGGGGACCACAGATACGCAGTATTTT.

This rearrangement joins TRBV13 to TRBJ2-1; 10 bases fit TRBD2. Germline assignment: CDR1 PRHDT and CDR2 FYEKMQ (reference sequence). The CDR3 totals 15 residues. Trimming took 6 bases from V and 5 from J; bases not matched to a gene: 7. The CDR3 spells CASRKLAGADNEQFF. CDR3 coding DNA: TGTGCCAGCAGGAAGCTAGCGGGGGCCGACAATGAGCAGTTCTTC.

V and J are TRBV9 and TRBJ1-1; tentative D call: TRBD1 (5 bases). Germline V gives CDR1 SGDLS, CDR2 YYNGEE. This CDR3 region has 14 residues. Deletions cut 4 bases from V and 0 bases from J, with 10 bases between. CDR3: CASSTQGLNTEAFF. The CDR3 bases are TGTGCCAGCAGCACCCAGGGATTGAACACTGAAGCTTTCTTT.

This clone occurred a few times. The CDR3 coding sequence is TGTGCCAGCAGCACACCAACCCGGACTAGCGGGAGTAGCTCCTACAATGAGCAGTTCTTC. Protein sequence: CASSTPTRTSGSSSYNEQFF. V usage is TRBV7-3 and J usage is TRBJ2-1, with 13 bases matching TRBD2. Germline assignment: CDR1 SGHTA and CDR2 FQGTGA. V was pared by 5 bases and J by 0 bases, with 13 bases of the junction left unmatched. There are 20 residues in the CDR3.

The CDR3 here is CASSIGGTKNIQYF. CDR3 DNA sequence: TGTGCCAGTAGTATAGGCGGGACCAAAAACATTCAGTACTTC. This chain uses TRBV19 with TRBJ2-4, with a weak D call TRBD2 (6 bases). The germline CDR1 and CDR2 sequences are LNHDA and SQIVND (reference sequence). V lost 1 base and J 2 bases, leaving 6 bases between the germline ends. The CDR3 is 14 amino acids.

The chain couples TRBV9 to TRBJ2-2; TRBD1 might be the D (6 bases). Trimming cost V 4 bases and J 0 bases, with 19 bases left between them. Germline assignment: CDR1 SGDLS and CDR2 YYNGEE. This CDR3 is 18 amino acids long. CDR3 sequence: CASSTRPTQGANTGELFF. The CDR3 region has the DNA TGTGCCAGCAGCACCCGCCCGACACAGGGCGCGAACACCGGGGAGCTGTTTTTT.

This clone was picked up a small number of times. The rearrangement links TRBV29-1 to TRBJ2-7, with TRBD1 matching 10 bases. This CDR3 region has 15 residues. V gave up 4 bases and J gave up 3 bases; unmatched junction bases: 9. Germline CDR1 is SQVTM and CDR2 is ANQGSEA. In nucleotides, the CDR3 is TGCAGCGTTGGGATGGCGGGACAGGGGATCTACGAGCAGTACTTC. It specifies CSVGMAGQGIYEQYF.

This chain joins TRBV6-5 and TRBJ1-2; weak D call: TRBD1 (6 bases). V lost 1 base to trimming and J lost 6 bases, with 15 bases between them. The CDR3 loop spans 15 amino acids. The germline V gene has CDR1 MNHEY and CDR2 SVGAGI. CDR3 in amino acids: CASSYLSGTRHGYTF. CDR3 DNA sequence: TGTGCCAGCAGTTACTTATCAGGGACACGACATGGCTACACCTTC.